The sequence of this TCR beta chain was determined in a study of blood T cell repertoires in COVID-19. About the research overall: COVID-19 samples collected from the United States, Italy and Spain covered acute and convalescent phases. From T cells, B-cell-depleted T cells, or PBMCs came the material, which was cDNA or gDNA.

The V end was cut by 8 bases, the J end by 2 bases, with 7 bases between. Germline CDR1 GTSNPN, CDR2 SVGIG (reference sequence). The CDR3 sequence is 10 residues long. In the original workflow: Reference gene primers were amplified, and this amplification served to estimate nucleated cell counts. The data were produced by immunoSEQ multiplex PCR, yet TCRdb's version contains in-frame clones alone and is incomplete. For V, J and clone size, that table is used; D and trimming come from the DNA. The sample includes roughly 230,000 clones, about 83% of them seen just once. V is TRBV30 and J is TRBJ2-7, with D possibly TRBD2 on 5 matching bases. Sequencing was carried out using peripheral blood. The TCR sequence derives from a man aged 40-49 years with active or convalescent COVID-19. Here the CDR3 DNA reads TGTGCCGCCGGGACCTACGAGCAGTACTTC. This sequence encodes CAAGTYEQYF.